Below are 29 T cell receptor beta chains sequenced from a single sample in a study of blood T cell repertoires in COVID-19. Generated by immunoSEQ multiplex PCR, the TCRdb table keeps only in-frame clones and is missing some. In the table there are around 75,000 clones, roughly 91% of which are singletons. The sample consisted of peripheral blood. The receptors shown here come from a human donor in a cohort sampled during active COVID-19.

The chain combines TRBV3-1 (or the pseudogene TRBV3-2) with TRBJ1-1, with D maybe TRBD1 (6 bases). Looked up from germline, CDR1 is LGHDT and CDR2 is YNNKEL (reference sequence). The CDR3 covers 14 residues. Trimming pared 10 bases from V and 0 bases from J, leaving 15 bases between. CDR3 loop: CATGPGAVNTEAFF. The CDR3 coding sequence is TGTGCCACCGGCCCAGGGGCTGTGAACACTGAAGCTTTCTTT.

The chain combines TRBV7-7 with TRBJ2-5; 14 nucleotides line up with TRBD2. Germline CDR1 reads SSHAT; CDR2 reads FNYEAQ (reference sequence). V was clipped by 5 bases and J by 5 bases; unmatched bases: 7. The CDR3 spans 16 residues. CDR3 amino acids: CASSPGLAGVRETQYF. In DNA, the CDR3 is TGTGCCAGCAGCCCGGGACTAGCGGGAGTAAGGGAGACCCAGTACTTC.

This chain links TRBV5-1 with TRBJ2-1, with 8 bases that match TRBD2. Germline V lookup: CDR1 SGHRS, CDR2 YFSETQ. The length of the CDR3 is 16 residues. V trimming: 0 bases; J trimming: 4 bases; junction bases outside the gene matches: 6. CDR3 amino acids: CASSLAGRAGYNEQFF. CDR3 bases: TGCGCCAGCAGCTTGGCCGGGAGGGCGGGGTACAATGAGCAGTTCTTC. Variable domain in full (rest from reference TRBV5-1 and TRBJ2-1): KAGVTQTPRYLIKTRGQQVTLSCSPISGHRSVSWYQQTPGQGLQFLFEYFSETQRNKGNFPGRFSGRQFSNSRSEMNVSTLELGDSALYLCASSLAGRAGYNEQFFGPGTRLTVL.

This chain joins TRBV7-2 and TRBJ1-2; the D gene is possibly TRBD1 (6 bases). Germline values: CDR1 SGHTA, CDR2 FQGNSA. CDR3 size: 15 residues. V was pared by 5 bases and J by 0 bases, with 13 bases between. The CDR3 DNA is TGTGCCAGCAGCCCAGCGGGGGGCACTAACTATGGCTACACCTTC. This encodes CASSPAGGTNYGYTF.

The rearrangement uses TRBV5-4 and TRBJ2-1, with TRBD1 matching 11 bases. Trimming removed 4 bases from V and 7 bases from J; junction bases left unmatched: 10. Germline CDR1 is SGHNT and CDR2 is YYREEE (reference sequence). This CDR3 comprises 16 residues. CDR3 DNA sequence: TGTGCCAGCAGCATCCCCGGGACAGGGGGTCTTAATGAGCAGTTCTTC. It translates to CASSIPGTGGLNEQFF.

V gene TRBV9 combines with J gene TRBJ2-1; 10 bases align to TRBD2. Germline CDR1 SGDLS, CDR2 YYNGEE. The CDR3 contains 18 residues. Trimming cost V 2 bases and J 7 bases; bases outside gene matches: 15. CDR3 sequence reads: CASSVAHPGLASQNEQFF. CDR3 coding DNA: TGTGCCAGCAGCGTTGCACACCCGGGACTAGCGTCGCAAAATGAGCAGTTCTTC.

The chain links TRBV27 to TRBJ2-2; 7 positions match TRBD1. The germline V gene encodes CDR1 MNHEY and CDR2 SMNVEV (reference sequence). The V segment lost 6 bases and the J segment 6 bases; nucleotides outside the gene matches: 7. This CDR3 contains 14 residues. Here the CDR3 DNA reads TGTGCCAGCAGACAAAGACAGGGATCCGGGGAGCTGTTTTTT. It is translated as CASRQRQGSGELFF.

The J gene is TRBJ1-6, the V gene TRBV5-1, with a possible D match to TRBD1 (6 bases). Trimming took off 0 bases at V and 14 bases at J, with 15 bases between the two ends. This CDR3 is 14 amino acids long. Germline-derived CDR1 and CDR2 are SGHRS and YFSETQ. The DNA of the CDR3 is TGCGCCAGCAGCTTGGTCACAGGGACCGGATCCCTCCACTTT. It specifies CASSLVTGTGSLHF.

This sequence joins TRBV11-2 and TRBJ2-7; 8 nucleotides line up with TRBD1. The CDR3 runs to 14 residues. Per germline, CDR1 SGHAT and CDR2 FQNNGV. Germline trimming cut 5 bases from V and 6 bases from J; bases unmatched to any gene: 9. The CDR3 DNA reads TGTGCCAGCAGCCTCTCCAGGGGGCAAAGCGAGCAGTACTTC. Translated: CASSLSRGQSEQYF.

V usage is TRBV4-1 and J usage is TRBJ2-3, with D possibly TRBD2 on 5 matching bases. The CDR3 consists of 17 residues. Germline V lookup: CDR1 MGHRA, CDR2 YSYEKL. The V end lost 0 bases, the J end lost 2 bases, and 15 bases lay between the germline ends. CDR3 in amino acids: CASSQESSDSYTDTQYF. In DNA form, the CDR3 reads TGCGCCAGCAGCCAAGAATCATCGGACTCCTACACAGATACGCAGTATTTT.

The chain uses TRBV19 and TRBJ1-1, with 8 positions matching TRBD1. The CDR3 is 16 residues long. V lost 6 bases, J lost 0 bases, and 9 bases stayed unmatched. Per the germline V gene, CDR1 is LNHDA and CDR2 is SQIVND (reference sequence). CDR3 sequence reads: CASRTLTGDMNTEAFF. CDR3 bases: TGTGCCAGTAGGACTCTGACAGGGGACATGAACACTGAAGCTTTCTTT.

The CDR3 sequence is CSVDRWQGGKTQYF. The DNA for the CDR3 is TGCAGCGTTGATCGTTGGCAGGGTGGAAAGACCCAGTACTTC. V and J are TRBV29-1 and TRBJ2-5; perhaps TRBD1 as D (5 bases). In germline, CDR1 is SQVTM, CDR2 ANQGSEA. Trimming removed 3 bases from V and 6 bases from J, with 17 bases in between. The CDR3 is 14 residues long.

The V gene is TRBV11-2, the J gene TRBJ2-5; D perhaps matches TRBD1 (6 bases). Germline values: CDR1 SGHAT, CDR2 FQNNGV. There are 17 residues in the CDR3. Trimming removed 4 bases from V and 0 bases from J, with 18 bases in between. CDR3 coding DNA: TGTGCCAGCAGCTCCTGGGAGAGGGACATCTACCAAGAGACCCAGTACTTC. Translating it yields CASSSWERDIYQETQYF.

The chain recombines TRBV19 with TRBJ2-5, with TRBD2 matching 8 bases. This CDR3 comprises 13 residues. Germline CDR1 is LNHDA and CDR2 is SQIVND (reference sequence). Germline trimming cut 10 bases from V and 1 base from J; bases unmatched to any gene: 5. CDR3 DNA: TGTGCCACCCGTAGCGGGACCCAAGAGACCCAGTACTTC. Translation: CATRSGTQETQYF. Drawing the rest from reference TRBV19 and TRBJ2-5, the complete variable domain is DGGITQSPKYLFRKEGQNVTLSCEQNLNHDAMYWYRQDPGQGLRLIYYSQIVNDFQKGDIAEGYSVSREKKESFPLTVTSAQKNPTAFYLCATRSGTQETQYFGPGTRLLVL.

The V gene is TRBV9, the J gene TRBJ1-2, with TRBD1 matching over 9 bases. This CDR3 contains 16 residues. Germline V gene lookup returns CDR1 SGDLS and CDR2 YYNGEE. Trimming cost V 3 bases and J 0 bases; bases outside gene matches: 6. CDR3 sequence reads: CASSASGQGPNYGYTF. CDR3 nucleotide sequence: TGTGCCAGCAGCGCCTCGGGACAGGGACCTAACTATGGCTACACCTTC.

J is TRBJ2-7 and V is TRBV7-3, with a possible D match to TRBD2 (5 bases). The CDR3 is made up of 15 amino acids. Trimming stripped 6 bases from V and 0 bases from J, with 15 bases between. Germline CDR1 and CDR2: SGHTA and FQGTGA. The CDR3 sequence: CASRGGPMSSYEQYV. For the CDR3, the DNA is TGTGCCAGCAGGGGCGGGCCGATGAGCTCCTACGAGCAGTACGTC.

This clone was recorded only once. This chain links TRBV28 with TRBJ1-4, with TRBD1 matching over 9 bases. Germline V CDR1 and CDR2: MDHEN, SYDVKM. The CDR3 extends over 16 amino acids. V shed 2 bases and J 8 bases; nucleotides not matched to a gene: 9. In DNA form, the CDR3 reads TGTGCCAGCAGTTTACTGCGGGACAGGGAAAGAGAAAAACTGTTTTTT. Translation: CASSLLRDREREKLFF.

The chain uses TRBV10-1 and TRBJ2-2; weak D call: TRBD1 (5 bases). V gave up 4 bases and J gave up 2 bases, with 8 bases separating them. The germline CDR1 and CDR2 sequences are WNHNN and SYGVQD (reference sequence). The CDR3 contains 14 residues. CDR3 coding DNA: TGCGCCAGCAGTGGAGACAGAAACACCGGGGAGCTGTTTTTT. This codes for CASSGDRNTGELFF.

The gene calls are TRBV10-3 and TRBJ2-1; TRBD2 matches at 14 bases. From germline, CDR1 is ENHRY and CDR2 SYGVKD. CDR3 length equals 17 residues. The V segment lost 6 bases and the J segment 7 bases; nucleotides outside the gene matches: 11. Here the CDR3 DNA reads TGTGCCATCAGCGGTGCGACTAGCGGGAGGGTGGGGAATGAGCAGTTCTTC. As protein: CAISGATSGRVGNEQFF.

The chain's CDR3 is CASSLTSQDGYTF. The CDR3 DNA is TGTGCCAGCAGTTTAACCTCCCAGGATGGCTACACCTTC. J is TRBJ1-2 and V is TRBV28; D unclear. This CDR3 is built from 13 residues. Trimming removed 2 bases at V and 6 bases at J, with 10 bases between. Germline V CDR1 and CDR2: MDHEN, SYDVKM.

This clone occurred once. The chain is built from TRBV5-4 and TRBJ2-3; TRBD2 matches 8 bases. Losses at the gene ends were 4 bases for V and 5 bases for J; bases not matched to a gene: 9. The CDR3 covers 15 residues. CDR1 is SGHNT and CDR2 is YYREEE in the germline V gene (reference sequence). The CDR3 nucleotides are TGTGCCAGCAGCGGGGACGGACTAGCCGAAGATACGCAGTATTTT. It encodes CASSGDGLAEDTQYF. The variable domain in full, with the rest retrieved from reference TRBV5-4 and TRBJ2-3, is ETGVTQSPTHLIKTRGQQVTLRCSSQSGHNTVSWYQQALGQGPQFIFQYYREEENGRGNFPPRFSGLQFPNYSSELNVNALELDDSALYLCASSGDGLAEDTQYFGPGTRLTVL.

The V and J genes are TRBV4-1 and TRBJ2-1; D is ambiguous. The CDR3 totals 15 residues. Germline V lookup: CDR1 MGHRA, CDR2 YSYEKL. V was cut by 3 bases and J by 0 bases, with 9 bases left in between. The CDR3 protein is CASSQQVSSYNEQFF. CDR3 coding DNA: TGCGCCAGCAGCCAGCAGGTTAGCTCCTACAATGAGCAGTTCTTC.

In this sample, this clone turned up once. This chain uses TRBV11-2 with TRBJ2-5, with D maybe TRBD1 (5 bases). Germline loops: CDR1 SGHAT, CDR2 FQNNGV. The CDR3 is made up of 14 amino acids. Deletions cut 0 bases from V and 2 bases from J, with 7 bases between. CDR3 sequence reads: CASSLDRTQETQYF. CDR3 nucleotide sequence: TGTGCCAGCAGCTTAGACAGGACACAAGAGACCCAGTACTTC.

Worth noting for this clone: The junction departs from germline at one end; a sequencing error may be responsible. The chain couples TRBV7-7 to TRBJ2-7, with a weak D call TRBD2 (5 bases). The germline V gene encodes CDR1 SSHAT and CDR2 FNYEAQ (reference sequence). The CDR3 covers 13 residues. The CDR3 reads CASSPSPTGKQYF. In nucleotides, the CDR3 is TGTGCTAGCAGCCCCTCCCCCACGGGGAAGCAGTACTTC.

Regarding this clone: At one boundary the junction diverges from the germline segment, which might be a read error. The chain recombines TRBV7-7 with TRBJ2-3, with D possibly matching TRBD2 (5 bases). CDR1 SSHAT and CDR2 FNYEAQ come from the germline V gene (reference sequence). This CDR3 contains 14 residues. This CDR3 reads CASSLSGSTDTQYF. The CDR3 DNA sequence: TGTGCTAGCAGCTTGAGCGGTAGCACAGATACGCAGTATTTT.

This clone was recorded only once. The J gene is TRBJ2-5, the V gene TRBV9; 14 nucleotides agree with TRBD2. This CDR3 region has 17 residues. With 2 bases clipped from V and 2 bases from J, the junction kept 5 bases outside the gene matches. CDR1 and CDR2 from the germline V gene are SGDLS and YYNGEE. CDR3 sequence: CASSVGLAGVGQETQYF. CDR3 DNA: TGTGCCAGCAGCGTGGGACTAGCGGGAGTCGGGCAAGAGACCCAGTACTTC. The whole variable domain, remainder taken from reference TRBV9 and TRBJ2-5, is DSGVTQTPKHLITATGQRVTLRCSPRSGDLSVYWYQQSLDQGLQFLIQYYNGEERAKGNILERFSAQQFPDLHSELNLSSLELGDSALYFCASSVGLAGVGQETQYFGPGTRLLVL.

The chain employs TRBV6-5 and TRBJ1-5; possibly TRBD1 for D (5 bases). Germline CDR1 reads MNHEY; CDR2 reads SVGAGI. V lost 8 bases to trimming and J lost 4 bases, with 6 bases between them. CDR3 length: 11 amino acids. DNA of the CDR3: TGTGCCAGCGGACAAAATCAGCCCCAGCATTTT. It encodes CASGQNQPQHF.

This clone was observed a handful of times. This rearrangement joins TRBV10-3 to TRBJ2-7; 12 nucleotides agree with TRBD1. CDR3 length: 15 residues. CDR1 and CDR2 from the germline V gene are ENHRY and SYGVKD. After removal of 3 bases from V and 7 bases from J, the junction contained 7 bases not matched to a gene. The CDR3 protein is CAISDTGTGGREQYF. In nucleotides, the CDR3 is TGTGCCATCAGTGACACCGGGACAGGGGGCCGAGAGCAGTACTTC.

This clone was counted once. The genes are TRBV5-1 and TRBJ1-5, with 11 positions matching TRBD1. Trimming removed 4 bases from V and 7 bases from J; junction bases left unmatched: 19. Per the germline V gene, CDR1 is SGHRS and CDR2 is YFSETQ. The CDR3 has 19 amino acids. DNA for the CDR3: TGCGCCAGCAGCATAAATCCTCGGGACAGGGGGTCTTTAGGGCAGCCCCAGCATTTT. It yields the protein CASSINPRDRGSLGQPQHF.